This T cell receptor (beta chain) was retrieved from a study of OX40 agonist ivuxolimab in advanced cancers. Study-level information: At doses from 0.01 to 10 mg/kg, patients were given intravenous ivuxolimab every 2 weeks.

The method was immunoSEQ multiplex PCR; TCRdb's version includes in-frame clones alone and lacks a portion of them. The sample includes some 41,000 clones, 87% of them seen just once. After removal of 3 bases from V and 3 bases from J, the junction contained 10 bases not matched to a gene. There are 16 residues in the CDR3. Germline CDR1 reads SGDLS; CDR2 reads YYNGEE. V and J are TRBV9 and TRBJ2-7, with 9 positions matching TRBD2. The source was CD4+ or CD8+ T cells sorted from blood, collected in a trial of the OX40 agonist ivuxolimab. The sequence derives from an adult with an advanced solid tumor such as melanoma, head and neck, liver or kidney cancer. DNA of the CDR3: TGTGCCAGCAGCGCTTTAGCGGGAGCTCCCCTCTACGAGCAGTACTTC. This translates into CASSALAGAPLYEQYF.